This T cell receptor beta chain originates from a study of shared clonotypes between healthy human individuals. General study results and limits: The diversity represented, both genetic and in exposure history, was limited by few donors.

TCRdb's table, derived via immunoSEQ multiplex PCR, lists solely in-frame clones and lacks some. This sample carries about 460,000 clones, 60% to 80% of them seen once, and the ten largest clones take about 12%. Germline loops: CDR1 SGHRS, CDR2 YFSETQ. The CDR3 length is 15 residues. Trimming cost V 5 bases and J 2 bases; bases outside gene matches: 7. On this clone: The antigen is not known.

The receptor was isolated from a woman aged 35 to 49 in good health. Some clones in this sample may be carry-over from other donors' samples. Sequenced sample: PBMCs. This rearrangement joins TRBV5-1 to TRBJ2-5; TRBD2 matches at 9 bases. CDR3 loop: CASSYGTSLQETQYF. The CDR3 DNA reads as TGCGCCAGCAGTTACGGGACTAGCCTACAAGAGACCCAGTACTTC.